Following are 20 T cell receptor beta chains from one sample sequenced in a study of memory CD4+ T cells and cytomegalovirus serostatus. The method was immunoSEQ multiplex PCR; TCRdb's version includes in-frame clones alone and lacks a portion of them. The sample records 58,000 or so clones, over 70% being singletons. Single viable CD3+CD4+CD8-CD45RO+ cells were sorted as the memory CD4+ T cells. The specimen was memory CD4+ T cells from blood. The receptors shown here come from an adult in good health and CMV-seropositive.

This chain joins TRBV7-6 and TRBJ1-5, with D hard to call. CDR1 and CDR2 (germline): SGHVS, FNYEAQ. Trimming cost V 1 base and J 3 bases, with 10 bases left between them. This CDR3 region has 15 residues. For the CDR3, the DNA is TGTGCCAGCAGCTTAGAATCCGGGCTCAATCAGCCCCAGCATTTT. This gives the protein CASSLESGLNQPQHF.

This clone was observed a few times. J is TRBJ2-1 and V is TRBV5-1; 7 positions agree with TRBD2. This CDR3 is 15 amino acids long. With 7 bases clipped from V and 7 bases from J, the junction kept 14 bases outside the gene matches. CDR1 SGHRS and CDR2 YFSETQ come from the germline V gene. The CDR3 bases are TGCGCCAGCGGGAGGGGCGGAGGGGTAGGAAATGAGCAGTTCTTC. It specifies CASGRGGGVGNEQFF. The full variable domain, its missing parts supplied by reference TRBV5-1 and TRBJ2-1, is KAGVTQTPRYLIKTRGQQVTLSCSPISGHRSVSWYQQTPGQGLQFLFEYFSETQRNKGNFPGRFSGRQFSNSRSEMNVSTLELGDSALYLCASGRGGGVGNEQFFGPGTRLTVL.

This clone has a single count. This sequence joins TRBV19 and TRBJ2-4, with D unresolved. This CDR3 is 14 amino acids long. The V and J ends lost 8 bases and 1 base respectively, with 12 bases between them. The germline CDR1 and CDR2 sequences are LNHDA and SQIVND (reference sequence). This CDR3 reads CASSGYRAKNIQYF. Written as DNA, the CDR3 is TGTGCCAGTTCAGGTTATAGGGCCAAAAACATTCAGTACTTC. The whole variable domain, filled in from reference TRBV19 and TRBJ2-4, reads DGGITQSPKYLFRKEGQNVTLSCEQNLNHDAMYWYRQDPGQGLRLIYYSQIVNDFQKGDIAEGYSVSREKKESFPLTVTSAQKNPTAFYLCASSGYRAKNIQYFGAGTRLSVL.

The genes are TRBV28 and TRBJ2-4, with D perhaps matching TRBD1 (5 bases). CDR1 is MDHEN, CDR2 SYDVKM, per germline. V was pared by 2 bases and J by 0 bases, with 8 bases between. The CDR3 is 15 residues long. CDR3 DNA: TGTGCCAGCAGTTTAACCAGGGTAGCCAAAAACATTCAGTACTTC. It translates to CASSLTRVAKNIQYF.

The J gene is TRBJ2-7, the V gene TRBV28, with 7 positions matching TRBD2. Per the germline V gene, CDR1 is MDHEN and CDR2 is SYDVKM. The V and J ends lost 8 bases and 0 bases, in that order; junction bases with no gene match: 1. The CDR3 is made up of 12 amino acids. CDR3 bases: TGTGCCAGCCTAGCGGACTCCTACGAGCAGTACTTC. Amino acids: CASLADSYEQYF.

Sample share makes this clone medium-sized. CDR3 nucleotides: TGTGCCAGTAGTCCGTTGGGGGCGAAGACCCAGTACTTC. Protein product: CASSPLGAKTQYF. The chain joins TRBV19 to TRBJ2-5, with D possibly being TRBD1 (6 bases). CDR3 size: 13 residues. In germline, CDR1 is LNHDA, CDR2 SQIVND (reference sequence). The V end lost 5 bases, the J end lost 6 bases, and 13 bases lay between the germline ends.

V usage is TRBV19 and J usage is TRBJ2-1, with D unresolved. CDR1 and CDR2 (germline): LNHDA, SQIVND (reference sequence). Trimming pared 2 bases from V and 7 bases from J, leaving 9 bases between. This CDR3 has 13 amino acids. The CDR3 sequence is CASSIKRENEQFF. The CDR3 DNA reads as TGTGCCAGTAGTATAAAACGAGAGAATGAGCAGTTCTTC.

V and J are TRBV9 and TRBJ2-5; 8 nucleotides agree with TRBD2. The CDR3 sequence is 15 residues long. V shed 4 bases and J 5 bases; nucleotides not matched to a gene: 10. Germline assignment: CDR1 SGDLS and CDR2 YYNGEE. The CDR3 loop is CASSLGVAGLETQYF. The CDR3 nucleotides are TGTGCCAGCAGCCTTGGGGTAGCGGGATTGGAGACCCAGTACTTC.

The chain joins TRBV7-8 to TRBJ2-7, with 8 bases matching TRBD1. CDR3 length: 14 residues. The ends lost 3 bases at V and 3 bases at J; junction bases unmatched: 4. CDR1 and CDR2 (germline): SGHVS, FQNEAQ. The CDR3 here is CASSFAGTGYEQYF. CDR3 coding DNA: TGTGCCAGCAGCTTCGCCGGGACAGGCTACGAGCAGTACTTC.

J is TRBJ2-3 and V is TRBV30, with D maybe TRBD1 (7 bases). The CDR3 length is 15 residues. Germline V gene sequence: CDR1 GTSNPN, CDR2 SVGIG (reference sequence). V was trimmed by 0 bases and J by 3 bases, leaving 13 bases between them. As DNA, the CDR3 is TGTGCCTGGAGTGTCCAGGGGGGCCGGACAGATACGCAGTATTTT. Protein sequence: CAWSVQGGRTDTQYF.

The chain uses TRBV19 and TRBJ2-5; D remains ambiguous. The CDR3 is 14 amino acids. Germline V gives CDR1 LNHDA, CDR2 SQIVND (reference sequence). Deletions cut 0 bases from V and 7 bases from J, with 12 bases between. The CDR3 sequence: CASSIDRNAGTQYF. The CDR3 nucleotides are TGTGCCAGTAGTATAGATCGGAACGCCGGGACCCAGTACTTC. The full variable domain, with the rest looked up from reference TRBV19 and TRBJ2-5, is DGGITQSPKYLFRKEGQNVTLSCEQNLNHDAMYWYRQDPGQGLRLIYYSQIVNDFQKGDIAEGYSVSREKKESFPLTVTSAQKNPTAFYLCASSIDRNAGTQYFGPGTRLLVL.

The gene calls are TRBV11-2 and TRBJ2-7, with TRBD2 as a possible D gene (5 bases). There are 14 residues in the CDR3. Germline CDR1 reads SGHAT; CDR2 reads FQNNGV. Trimming removed 7 bases from V and 9 bases from J, with 22 bases in between. The CDR3 protein is CASTPDSTMSRQYV. Written as DNA, the CDR3 is TGTGCCAGCACCCCGGACTCTACTATGTCTCGGCAGTACGTC.

The chain links TRBV7-6 to TRBJ2-5; 11 bases are a match to TRBD2. The CDR3 spans 16 residues. Germline CDR1 SGHVS, CDR2 FNYEAQ. The ends lost 5 bases at V and 4 bases at J; junction bases unmatched: 9. As DNA, the CDR3 is TGTGCCAGCAGCGAAAGTAGCGGGAGGGTTGGAGAGACCCAGTACTTC. It specifies CASSESSGRVGETQYF.

The chain employs TRBV7-9 and TRBJ2-5; the match to TRBD1 covers 8 bases. CDR3 length: 15 residues. Losses at the gene ends were 5 bases for V and 5 bases for J; bases not matched to a gene: 10. The V gene's germline CDR1 is SEHNR and CDR2 FQNEAQ (reference sequence). CDR3 nucleotide sequence: TGTGCCAGCAGCGCCCCACAGGGGGTGTGGGAGACCCAGTACTTC. Amino acids: CASSAPQGVWETQYF. Using reference TRBV7-9 and TRBJ2-5 for the parts outside the CDR3, the full variable domain is DTGVSQNPRHKITKRGQNVTFRCDPISEHNRLYWYRQTLGQGPEFLTYFQNEAQLEKSRLLSDRFSAERPKGSFSTLEIQRTEQGDSAMYLCASSAPQGVWETQYFGPGTRLLVL.

V gene TRBV28 combines with J gene TRBJ1-5, with D maybe TRBD1 (5 bases). In germline, CDR1 is MDHEN, CDR2 SYDVKM. V gave up 5 bases and J gave up 6 bases, with 17 bases separating them. This CDR3 comprises 15 residues. CDR3 loop: CASSPPQGKGQPQHF. The CDR3 DNA follows: TGTGCCAGCAGTCCACCTCAGGGAAAGGGTCAGCCCCAGCATTTT.

The chain carries TRBV18 and TRBJ2-7; 9 bases line up with TRBD1. V trimming: 6 bases; J trimming: 2 bases; junction bases outside the gene matches: 8. CDR1 KGHSH and CDR2 LQKENI come from the germline V gene. The CDR3 runs 15 residues. The CDR3 spells CASSSGTGMTYEQYF. CDR3 in DNA: TGTGCCAGCTCTTCTGGGACAGGGATGACCTACGAGCAGTACTTC.

The chain joins TRBV18 to TRBJ2-7, with 7 bases lining up with TRBD2. This CDR3 contains 13 residues. V lost 3 bases, J lost 5 bases, and 4 bases stayed unmatched. The germline gives CDR1 KGHSH, CDR2 LQKENI. The CDR3 loop reads CASSPGAGDEQYF. The CDR3 DNA sequence: TGTGCCAGCTCACCTGGGGCGGGGGACGAGCAGTACTTC.

This chain connects TRBV6-4 to TRBJ1-1; D is uncertain. Germline lookup yields CDR1 MRHNA and CDR2 SNTAGT. Trimming cost V 6 bases and J 1 base, with 9 bases left between them. The CDR3 runs 13 residues. CDR3 nucleotide sequence: TGTGCCAGCAGAGTACAGCCGAACACTGAAGCTTTCTTT. Residues: CASRVQPNTEAFF.

This chain joins TRBV30 and TRBJ2-7, with D tentatively TRBD2 (6 bases). The V gene's germline CDR1 is GTSNPN and CDR2 SVGIG (reference sequence). The CDR3 covers 15 residues. Trimming pared 2 bases from V and 2 bases from J, leaving 16 bases between. CDR3 residues: CAWSSLRGSAYEQYF. DNA for the CDR3: TGTGCCTGGAGTTCTTTGCGGGGTAGCGCCTACGAGCAGTACTTC.

This chain uses TRBV4-3 with TRBJ1-2; D may be TRBD1 (5 bases). There are 15 residues in the CDR3. V was trimmed by 2 bases and J by 3 bases, leaving 13 bases between them. Germline values: CDR1 LGHNA, CDR2 YSLEER. CDR3 DNA sequence: TGCGCCAGCAGCCAATCATTTGAGACAGACTATGGCTACACCTTC. Protein sequence: CASSQSFETDYGYTF.